This T cell receptor (beta chain) was found in a study of T cells in Graves' hyperthyroidism and ophthalmopathy. Study observations and caveats: Ophthalmopathy prediction by the model preceded onset by a median approximately 6.1 months. Blood also carried most thyroid clonotypes expanded above 0.001. Ophthalmopathy was separated from stable hyperthyroidism by a 13 V-J model.

Germline V gene lookup returns CDR1 SGHVS and CDR2 FQNEAQ. The CDR3 extends over 15 amino acids. The V gene end was trimmed by 7 bases and the J gene end by 0 bases; junction bases not matched to a gene: 5. Aged 18 to 65, the patients had hyperthyroidism that was newly diagnosed and had lasted under 2 months. This clonotype was seen repeatedly, ten times or more. Its antigen is unknown. RNA transcripts provided the source from which TCR beta CDR3 regions were amplified. With the HTBI primer set, the TCR CDR3 went through a first round of RT-PCR. One entry per CDR3 protein, called by TCRdb with MiXCR from the multiplex PCR reads. The repertoire holds almost 50,000 distinct CDR3 sequences, with around 55% as singletons.

The sequence came from a man between 18 and 35 years old with Graves' hyperthyroidism. Sequencing was performed on peripheral blood or thyroid tissue (not recorded which). The V and J genes are TRBV7-8 and TRBJ1-5, with 8 bases identical to TRBD1. DNA for the CDR3: TGTGCCAGCAACCTACAGGGGGATAGCAATCAGCCCCAGCATTTT. Protein: CASNLQGDSNQPQHF.